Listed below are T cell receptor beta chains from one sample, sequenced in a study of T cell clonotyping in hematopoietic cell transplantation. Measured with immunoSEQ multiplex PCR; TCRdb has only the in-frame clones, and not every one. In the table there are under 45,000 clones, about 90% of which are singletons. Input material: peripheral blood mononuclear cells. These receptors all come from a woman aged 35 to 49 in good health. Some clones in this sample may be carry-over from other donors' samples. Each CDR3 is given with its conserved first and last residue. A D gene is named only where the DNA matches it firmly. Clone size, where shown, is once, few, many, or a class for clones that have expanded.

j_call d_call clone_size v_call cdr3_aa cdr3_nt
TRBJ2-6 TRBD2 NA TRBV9 CASSARGGEGFWRANVLTF TGTGCCAGCAGCGCGCGAGGAGGGGAGGGGTTTTGGAGGGCCAACGTCCTGACTTTC
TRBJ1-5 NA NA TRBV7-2 CASSLSAGNQPQHF TGTGCCAGCAGCTTATCGGCTGGCAATCAGCCCCAGCATTTT
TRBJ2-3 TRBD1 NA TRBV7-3 CASSTATGVALSDTQYF TGTGCCAGCAGCACAGCCACAGGGGTTGCCCTCTCTGATACGCAGTATTTT
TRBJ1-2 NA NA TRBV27 CASSFWADYGYTF TGTGCCAGCAGTTTTTGGGCGGACTATGGCTACACCTTC
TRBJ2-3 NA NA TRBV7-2 CASSLIQDTQYF TGTGCCAGCAGCCTTATACAGGATACGCAGTATTTT
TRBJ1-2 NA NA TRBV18 CASSPFNGIYGYTF TGTGCCAGCTCACCTTTTAACGGTATTTATGGCTACACCTTC
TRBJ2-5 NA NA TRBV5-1 CASSLAGGKGETQYF TGCGCCAGCAGCTTGGCCGGGGGAAAGGGAGAGACCCAGTACTTC
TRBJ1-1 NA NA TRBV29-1 CSARLDTEAFF TGCAGCGCCCGGTTGGACACTGAAGCTTTCTTT
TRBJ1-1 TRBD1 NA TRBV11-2 CASRSFPGQGNTEAFF TGTGCCAGCAGGTCGTTCCCGGGACAGGGAAACACTGAAGCTTTCTTT
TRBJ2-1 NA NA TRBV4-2 CASSQEFYYNEQFF TGTGCCAGCAGCCAAGAGTTCTATTACAATGAGCAGTTCTTC
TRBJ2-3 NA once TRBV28 CASRQAGDTDTQYF TGTGCCAGCAGGCAGGCGGGTGACACAGATACGCAGTATTTT
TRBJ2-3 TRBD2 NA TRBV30 CAWSVLAESQYF TGTGCCTGGAGTGTACTAGCGGAATCGCAGTATTTT
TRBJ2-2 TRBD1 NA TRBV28 CASSEGQTNTGELFF TGTGCCAGCAGCGAGGGACAGACGAACACCGGGGAGCTGTTTTTT
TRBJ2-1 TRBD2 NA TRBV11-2 CASSFGAGAYEQFF TGTGCCAGCAGCTTTGGAGCGGGAGCATATGAGCAGTTCTTC
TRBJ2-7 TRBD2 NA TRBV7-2 CASSITSGGPEQYF TGTGCCAGCAGCATAACTAGCGGGGGCCCCGAGCAGTACTTC
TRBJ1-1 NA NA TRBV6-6 CASRKGETEAFF TGTGCCAGCAGGAAGGGGGAGACTGAAGCTTTCTTT
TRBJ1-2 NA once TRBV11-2 CASSLTWEGESYGYTF TGTGCCAGCAGCTTAACATGGGAGGGGGAAAGCTATGGCTACACCTTC
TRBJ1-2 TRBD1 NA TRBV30 CACPRQGARGYTF TGTGCCTGCCCTAGACAGGGGGCGCGGGGCTACACCTTC
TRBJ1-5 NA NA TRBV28 CASSWTWVGNSNQPQHF TGTGCCAGCAGTTGGACGTGGGTGGGAAATAGCAATCAGCCCCAGCATTTT
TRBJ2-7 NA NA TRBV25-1 CASSPAGGPYEQYF TGTGCCAGCAGCCCGGCCGGGGGGCCCTACGAGCAGTACTTC
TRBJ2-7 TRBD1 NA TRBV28 CASSLLRAGQGILDEQYF TGTGCCAGCAGTTTGCTTAGGGCTGGACAGGGGATTTTGGACGAGCAGTACTTC
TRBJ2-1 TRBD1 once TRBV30 CAWSATGGGEQFF TGTGCCTGGAGCGCTACAGGGGGCGGTGAGCAGTTCTTC
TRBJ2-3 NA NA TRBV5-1 CASGAGPRRADTQYF TGCGCCAGCGGGGCGGGCCCAAGGCGAGCAGATACGCAGTATTTT
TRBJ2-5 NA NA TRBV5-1 CASSLDGDQETQYF TGCGCCAGCAGCTTGGATGGAGATCAAGAGACCCAGTACTTC
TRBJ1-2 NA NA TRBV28 CASSLTEGYTF TGTGCCAGCAGTTTGACTGAAGGCTACACCTTC
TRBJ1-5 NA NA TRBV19 CASSPTWQFQAQPQHF TGTGCCAGTAGTCCCACGTGGCAGTTTCAAGCCCAGCCCCAGCATTTT
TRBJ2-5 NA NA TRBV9 CASSPGTADQETQYF TGTGCCAGCAGCCCTGGGACGGCTGATCAAGAGACCCAGTACTTC
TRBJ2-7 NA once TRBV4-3 CASSQGERYEQYF TGCGCCAGCAGCCAAGGCGAGAGGTACGAGCAGTACTTC
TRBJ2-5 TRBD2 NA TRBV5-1 CASSLYLAGGMETQYF TGCGCCAGCAGCTTGTATCTAGCGGGAGGGATGGAGACCCAGTACTTC
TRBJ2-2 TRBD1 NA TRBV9 CASSPGQANTGELFF TGTGCCAGCAGCCCGGGACAGGCGAACACCGGGGAGCTGTTTTTT
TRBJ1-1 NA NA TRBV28 CASINPADHEGEAFF TGTGCCAGCATAAACCCGGCAGATCATGAGGGGGAAGCTTTCTTT
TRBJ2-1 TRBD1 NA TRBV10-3 CATAPTGEAYEQFF TGTGCCACCGCCCCGACAGGGGAGGCATATGAGCAGTTCTTC
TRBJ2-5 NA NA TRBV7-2 CASSLAVQSQETQYF TGTGCCAGCAGCTTAGCCGTGCAGTCCCAAGAGACCCAGTACTTC
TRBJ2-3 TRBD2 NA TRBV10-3 CAISGGRGSTDTQYF TGTGCCATCAGTGGCGGGAGGGGAAGCACAGATACGCAGTATTTT
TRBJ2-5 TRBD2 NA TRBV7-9 CASLAIGGRGETQYF TGTGCCAGCCTCGCGATAGGCGGGAGAGGAGAGACCCAGTACTTC
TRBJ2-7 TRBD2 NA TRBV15 CATSILAGGPLYEQYF TGTGCCACCAGCATCCTAGCGGGAGGGCCCCTCTACGAGCAGTACTTC
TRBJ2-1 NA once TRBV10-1 CASSRTGTYNEQFF TGCGCCAGCAGCCGGACTGGAACCTACAATGAGCAGTTCTTC
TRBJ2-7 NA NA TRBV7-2 CASSLPSNYEQYF TGTGCCAGCAGCTTACCTAGCAACTACGAGCAGTACTTC
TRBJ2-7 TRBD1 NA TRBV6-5 CASSFGQGGYEQYF TGTGCCAGCAGTTTCGGACAGGGGGGATACGAGCAGTACTTC
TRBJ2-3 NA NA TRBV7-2 CASSLGLNTDTQYF TGTGCCAGCAGCTTAGGACTGAACACAGATACGCAGTATTTT
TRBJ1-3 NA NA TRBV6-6 CASSYPAMESGNTIYF TGTGCCAGCAGTTACCCCGCAATGGAGAGTGGAAACACCATATATTTT
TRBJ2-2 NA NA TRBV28 CASSQTGWRTGELFF TGTGCCAGCAGTCAAACAGGGTGGAGGACCGGGGAGCTGTTTTTT
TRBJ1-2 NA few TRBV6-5 CASSQDSLYGYTF TGTGCCAGCAGCCAGGACAGCCTCTATGGCTACACCTTC
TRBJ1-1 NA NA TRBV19 CASSIGRDTEAFF TGTGCCAGTAGTATAGGGAGGGACACTGAAGCTTTCTTT
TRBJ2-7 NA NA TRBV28 CASSDLNEQYF TGTGCCAGCAGCGACCTGAACGAGCAGTACTTC
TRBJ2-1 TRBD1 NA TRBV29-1 CSAHIPKEAGQALF TGCAGCGCCCACATTCCCAAGGAGGCGGGACAGGCCCTCTTC